One T cell receptor beta chain is described in this entry. There is no known antigen for this receptor. Base qualities are not provided; no much larger clone lies one nucleotide away. The record originates from a study of blood T cell repertoires in COVID-19 (dated by TCRdb to 2019 to 2021). In terms of the full investigation: Samples from collaborators originated in the United States, Italy and Spain and spanned both the acute and convalescent phases of COVID-19. The samples were drawn from the first 160 participants of the ongoing ImmuneRACE study and from under 1,500 subjects provided by 6 global collaborators. The repertoires were released in a freely available public database meant as a resource for research on the immune response to SARS-CoV-2. The dataset comprised deeply sampled blood TCRbeta repertoires from subjects exposed to, actively infected with, or recovered from COVID-19. Where HLA class I and class II types were available, the types were taken from metadata supplied by the sample provider, not from assay-based typing. The material from the prospective study consisted of cDNA or gDNA derived from T cells, B-cell-depleted T cells, or PBMCs. A de-identified subject ID, COVID-19 status, age in years and sex were almost always included in the sample metadata.

Results and caveats for the whole study, not just this receptor: Clinical and demographic metadata were provided uncurated, with the amount varying by source and participant.

Taken from cysteine to phenylalanine, the CDR3 has 19 residues. CDR3 DNA is the only sequence kept; it has 57 bases, read in frame from the first base. Trimming costs V 2 bases and J 0 bases, and their ends lie 23 bases apart. Per the germline V gene, SGHVS is the CDR1 and FQNEAQ is the CDR2. The immunoSEQ Assay, a bias-controlled multiplex PCR, was used to amplify TCRbeta CDR3 regions from genomic DNA. As for how the authors treated the data: The number of nucleated cells in each sample was estimated from the amplification of reference gene primers within the assay. To quantify the absolute abundance of each unique TCRbeta CDR3 rearrangement, sequence reads were collapsed and filtered. For each sample, productive Simpson clonality was calculated by taking the square root of Simpson's diversity index across productive rearrangements. This immuneACCESS table, as held by TCRdb, lists in-frame sequences with V and J called but not all clones. Of the missing ones, under half trace to an unresolved V gene in checked studies; the others have no known cause. The DNA was the basis for D and trimming; V, J and clone size are from that table. A total of roughly 26,000 clones appear in this sample, roughly 66% of them only once. The ten largest clonotypes hold 7.3% of the sample.

Whole blood was collected in K2EDTA tubes by collaborating institutions according to the institutions' own protocols. For TCRbeta analysis, collaborator samples were shipped as frozen whole blood, as isolated PBMCs, or as DNA extracted from either sample type. The clonotype originates from a man in his sixties with active or convalescent COVID-19. Input material: peripheral blood. This receptor chain uses TRBV7-8 and TRBJ2-7; TRBD2 is perhaps the D gene, given 5 matching bases. Here the CDR3 is given as CASSLWNILGRANSYEQYF. The sequence in DNA is TGTGCCAGCAGCTTATGGAATATCCTAGGGAGAGCCAACTCCTACGAGCAGTACTTC.